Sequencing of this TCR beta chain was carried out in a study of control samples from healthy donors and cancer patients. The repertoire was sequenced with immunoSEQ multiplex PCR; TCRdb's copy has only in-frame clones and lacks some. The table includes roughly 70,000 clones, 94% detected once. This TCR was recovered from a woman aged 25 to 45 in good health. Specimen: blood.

CDR3 sequence (DNA): TGCGCCAGCAGTTCGTCAGACAGGGACGTAGGCGCTTTCTTT. Protein product: CASSSSDRDVGAFF. The chain carries TRBV4-1 and TRBJ1-1, with 7 nucleotides matching TRBD1. V was pared by 6 bases and J by 11 bases, with 15 bases of the junction left unmatched. The CDR3 has 14 residues. Germline V gives CDR1 MGHRA, CDR2 YSYEKL.